These 20 T cell receptor beta chains came from one sample sequenced in a study of blood T cell repertoires in COVID-19. Clones were read by immunoSEQ multiplex PCR, and TCRdb kept only the in-frame ones, dropping some. The table includes fewer than 45,000 clones, approximately 80% detected once. Sequencing was carried out using peripheral blood. All receptors come from a man aged 50 to 60 with active COVID-19.

The DNA for the CDR3 is TGTGCCAGCAGCCCAGCGGGGGCTAGCACAGATACGCAGTATTTT. Translation gives CASSPAGASTDTQYF. This sequence joins TRBV28 and TRBJ2-3, with 8 nucleotides matching TRBD2. This CDR3 region has 15 residues. V was clipped by 6 bases and J by 0 bases; unmatched bases: 5. From germline, CDR1 is MDHEN and CDR2 SYDVKM.

The DNA for the CDR3 is TGTGCCAGCAGTTACTGGGGACAGGGCAATCAGCCCCAGCATTTT. Translated: CASSYWGQGNQPQHF. V gene TRBV6-6 combines with J gene TRBJ1-5, with TRBD1 identical over 8 bases. This CDR3 is 15 amino acids long. The V gene end was trimmed by 1 base and the J gene end by 2 bases; junction bases not matched to a gene: 1. Germline CDR1 and CDR2: MNHNY and SVGAGI (reference sequence).

This clone came up once. J is TRBJ2-2 and V is TRBV7-8; D unclear. Trimming took 2 bases from V and 0 from J, leaving 7 bases between them. The CDR3 has 15 amino acids. In germline, CDR1 is SGHVS, CDR2 FQNEAQ. The CDR3 nucleotides are TGTGCCAGCAGCTTAAGACAAGCGAACACCGGGGAGCTGTTTTTT. It encodes CASSLRQANTGELFF.

The rearrangement uses TRBV10-2 and TRBJ2-7; TRBD2 matches at 9 bases. CDR1 is WSHSY, CDR2 SAAADI, per germline. The V and J ends lost 6 bases and 3 bases, in that order; junction bases with no gene match: 6. The CDR3 runs to 14 residues. CDR3 DNA sequence: TGCGCCAGCAGCGGGAGCGGGGGGTTCTACGAGCAGTACTTC. This sequence encodes CASSGSGGFYEQYF.

This chain links TRBV5-1 with TRBJ2-2; 8 bases map to TRBD2. Trimming at V came to 3 bases and at J to 0 bases, leaving 10 bases not matched to a gene. The CDR3 contains 18 residues. The germline gives CDR1 SGHRS, CDR2 YFSETQ. The CDR3 DNA follows: TGCGCCAGCAGCTATTTCACCGCGGGGGGCGCGAACACCGGGGAGCTGTTTTTT. Its protein product is CASSYFTAGGANTGELFF.

The CDR3 region has the DNA TGCGCCAGCAGCTCCTGGTCCGGGAACTATGGCTACACCTTC. Its translation is CASSSWSGNYGYTF. The chain employs TRBV5-1 and TRBJ1-2; D remains unclear. The germline CDR1 and CDR2 sequences are SGHRS and YFSETQ. Trimming removed 3 bases from V and 2 bases from J, with 11 bases in between. CDR3 length equals 14 residues. The whole variable domain, filled in from reference TRBV5-1 and TRBJ1-2, reads KAGVTQTPRYLIKTRGQQVTLSCSPISGHRSVSWYQQTPGQGLQFLFEYFSETQRNKGNFPGRFSGRQFSNSRSEMNVSTLELGDSALYLCASSSWSGNYGYTFGSGTRLTVV.

CDR3 in amino acids: CASSPAAGDYGYTF. DNA for the CDR3: TGCGCCAGCAGTCCCGCTGCAGGCGATTATGGCTACACCTTC. This rearrangement joins TRBV4-1 to TRBJ1-2; D unresolved. Germline values: CDR1 MGHRA, CDR2 YSYEKL. The CDR3 spans 14 residues. The V and J ends lost 6 bases and 5 bases respectively, with 16 bases between them.

This chain connects TRBV27 to TRBJ1-6; maybe TRBD1 (5 bases). Germline CDR1 reads MNHEY; CDR2 reads SMNVEV (reference sequence). The CDR3 extends over 18 amino acids. V lost 2 bases to trimming and J lost 7 bases, with 21 bases between them. The CDR3, as DNA: TGTGCCAGCAGTTTAATGCCACCAGCGGGGACTTGGAATTCACCCCTCCACTTT. Translation: CASSLMPPAGTWNSPLHF.

The chain links TRBV7-6 to TRBJ1-5; D is uncertain. The CDR3 runs to 13 residues. The V end lost 3 bases, the J end lost 4 bases, and 7 bases lay between the germline ends. Germline V gives CDR1 SGHVS, CDR2 FNYEAQ. The CDR3 spells CASSLTGNQPQHF. CDR3 bases: TGTGCCAGCAGCTTGACCGGGAATCAGCCCCAGCATTTT.

The chain joins TRBV29-1 to TRBJ1-1, with 8 bases identical to TRBD1. This CDR3 comprises 14 residues. With V trimmed by 3 bases and J by 9 bases, 12 bases remained unmatched. Germline V gives CDR1 SQVTM, CDR2 ANQGSEA. This chain's CDR3 is CSVDGARGRRKAFF. The CDR3 region has the DNA TGCAGCGTTGACGGGGCCAGGGGGCGCCGAAAAGCTTTCTTT. The variable domain in full, with the rest retrieved from reference TRBV29-1 and TRBJ1-1, is SAVISQKPSRDICQRGTSLTIQCQVDSQVTMMFWYRQQPGQSLTLIATANQGSEATYESGFVIDKFPISRPNLTFSTLTVSNMSPEDSSIYLCSVDGARGRRKAFFGQGTRLTVV.

The chain couples TRBV6-5 to TRBJ2-2, with D perhaps matching TRBD2 (7 bases). Trimming pared 6 bases from V and 6 bases from J, leaving 14 bases between. The CDR3 length is 14 residues. Germline CDR1 and CDR2: MNHEY and SVGAGI. The CDR3 loop reads CASSIGRGPGELFF. In DNA form, the CDR3 reads TGTGCCAGCAGCATAGGGCGGGGGCCCGGGGAGCTGTTTTTT.

The rearrangement links TRBV5-1 to TRBJ2-5, with 7 bases aligning to TRBD1. The CDR3 runs to 14 residues. Germline-derived CDR1 and CDR2 are SGHRS and YFSETQ. The J segment lost 4 bases and the V segment lost 4 bases, leaving 7 bases of the junction unmatched. CDR3 bases: TGCGCCAGCAGCCGAACAGGGGTTCCAGAGACCCAGTACTTC. Protein: CASSRTGVPETQYF.

This chain links TRBV9 with TRBJ1-3; 9 nucleotides match TRBD1. The CDR3 sequence is 14 residues long. With V trimmed by 4 bases and J by 7 bases, 6 bases remained unmatched. In germline, CDR1 is SGDLS, CDR2 YYNGEE. CDR3 DNA: TGTGCCAGCAGCCGTGGACAGGGGAGCAACACCATATATTTT. Its protein product is CASSRGQGSNTIYF. The variable domain in full, with the rest retrieved from reference TRBV9 and TRBJ1-3, is DSGVTQTPKHLITATGQRVTLRCSPRSGDLSVYWYQQSLDQGLQFLIQYYNGEERAKGNILERFSAQQFPDLHSELNLSSLELGDSALYFCASSRGQGSNTIYFGEGSWLTVV.

V and J are TRBV19 and TRBJ2-5, with 10 bases fitting TRBD2. This CDR3 region has 17 residues. Germline CDR1 and CDR2: LNHDA and SQIVND (reference sequence). V dropped 2 bases and J dropped 5; count of bases not matched to a gene: 11. CDR3 DNA sequence: TGTGCCAGTAGTATAAGAAGCGGGGGGGCCTCCTCGGAGACCCAGTACTTC. This translates into CASSIRSGGASSETQYF. Drawing the rest from reference TRBV19 and TRBJ2-5, the complete variable domain is DGGITQSPKYLFRKEGQNVTLSCEQNLNHDAMYWYRQDPGQGLRLIYYSQIVNDFQKGDIAEGYSVSREKKESFPLTVTSAQKNPTAFYLCASSIRSGGASSETQYFGPGTRLLVL.

The genes are TRBV27 and TRBJ2-1, with TRBD1 as a possible D gene (5 bases). The CDR3 is made up of 18 amino acids. CDR1 and CDR2 (germline): MNHEY, SMNVEV (reference sequence). The V gene lost 4 bases and the J gene lost 0 bases, with 19 bases spanning the gap. The CDR3 protein is CASSSQGILLSSYNEQFF. The CDR3 DNA sequence: TGTGCCAGCAGTTCCCAGGGAATCCTACTGAGCTCCTACAATGAGCAGTTCTTC.

This sequence joins TRBV24-1 and TRBJ2-3; 13 bases align to TRBD2. The CDR3 is 16 amino acids. The germline gives CDR1 KGHDR, CDR2 SFDVKD. V shed 4 bases, J shed 6 bases, and the junction held 6 bases outside the gene matches. Here the CDR3 DNA reads TGTGCCACCAGTGAGACTAGCGGGGGGTTCGGGGATACGCAGTATTTT. This encodes CATSETSGGFGDTQYF.

The rearrangement joins TRBV9 to TRBJ2-3; 12 bases are a match to TRBD2. This CDR3 is 16 amino acids long. The germline V gene has CDR1 SGDLS and CDR2 YYNGEE. V dropped 4 bases and J dropped 1; count of bases not matched to a gene: 4. In nucleotides, the CDR3 is TGTGCCAGCAGCCCCCGGACTAGCGGGGGCACAGATACGCAGTATTTT. It translates to CASSPRTSGGTDTQYF.

V is TRBV5-1 and J is TRBJ1-6; a weak D match, TRBD1 (6 bases). This CDR3 is built from 13 residues. Trimming stripped 2 bases from V and 8 bases from J, with 8 bases between. The V gene's germline CDR1 is SGHRS and CDR2 YFSETQ. The CDR3 coding sequence is TGCGCCAGCAGCTTTACAGGGTATTCACCCCTCCACTTT. It is translated as CASSFTGYSPLHF.

V usage is TRBV11-2 and J usage is TRBJ2-3; 10 bases line up with TRBD1. The CDR3 runs to 16 residues. Trimming removed 5 bases from V and 6 bases from J; junction bases left unmatched: 11. Germline CDR1 and CDR2: SGHAT and FQNNGV. CDR3 DNA sequence: TGTGCCAGCAGCACAATCCGGGACAGGGGCCCCGATACGCAGTATTTT. The encoded protein is CASSTIRDRGPDTQYF. Full variable domain (rest looked up from reference TRBV11-2 and TRBJ2-3): EAGVAQSPRYKIIEKRQSVAFWCNPISGHATLYWYQQILGQGPKLLIQFQNNGVVDDSQLPKDRFSAERLKGVDSTLKIQPAKLEDSAVYLCASSTIRDRGPDTQYFGPGTRLTVL.

The table lists this clone with a few counts. The chain uses TRBV5-1 and TRBJ1-1, with D perhaps matching TRBD1 (5 bases). V lost 4 bases and J 4 bases, leaving 8 bases between the germline ends. The CDR3 is 12 amino acids. The germline CDR1 and CDR2 sequences are SGHRS and YFSETQ. The CDR3 DNA reads TGCGCCAGCAGCGAGGACACCACTGAAGCTTTCTTT. It translates to CASSEDTTEAFF.